These T cell receptor beta chains were read from a single sample in a study of blood T cell repertoires in COVID-19. Clones were read by immunoSEQ multiplex PCR, and TCRdb kept only the in-frame ones, dropping some. The sample lists some 150,000 clones; around 83% were seen once. The source material was peripheral blood. These TCRs come from a woman aged 55-69 years with acute or convalescent COVID-19. Each CDR3 is given with its conserved first and last residue. The D gene is left open where the match is weak. The listing skips clone size in some rows; elsewhere it reads once, few, many or a size class.

v_call: TRBV11-3; clone_size: NA; d_call: NA; j_call: TRBJ2-1; cdr3_nt: TGTGCCAGCAGCTTAGGTGGCAGGGACAATGAGCAGTTCTTC; cdr3_aa: CASSLGGRDNEQFF
v_call: TRBV7-9; clone_size: NA; d_call: NA; j_call: TRBJ2-7; cdr3_nt: TGTGCCAGCAGCTTTGACACAGGCCAAGAGCAGTACTTC; cdr3_aa: CASSFDTGQEQYF
v_call: TRBV27; clone_size: NA; d_call: NA; j_call: TRBJ2-6; cdr3_nt: TGTGCCAGCAGTCTCCTCGGGGCCCGGGGACTCTCTGGGGCCAACGTCCTGACTTTC; cdr3_aa: CASSLLGARGLSGANVLTF
v_call: TRBV11-2; clone_size: many; d_call: NA; j_call: TRBJ2-1; cdr3_nt: TGTGCCAGCACCCCCCTGGGGGGGGGCGATGACAATGAGCAGTTCTTC; cdr3_aa: CASTPLGGGDDNEQFF
v_call: TRBV7-3; clone_size: NA; d_call: TRBD2; j_call: TRBJ2-2; cdr3_nt: TGTGCCAGCAGCCCGACTAGCGGGGGGGCCGGAACCGGGGAGCTGTTTTTT; cdr3_aa: CASSPTSGGAGTGELFF
v_call: TRBV7-2; clone_size: NA; d_call: NA; j_call: TRBJ2-4; cdr3_nt: TGTGCCAGCAGCTTACCGGTCCCCTCCGAGGGAAACATTCAGTACTTC; cdr3_aa: CASSLPVPSEGNIQYF
v_call: TRBV7-2; clone_size: NA; d_call: TRBD1; j_call: TRBJ2-2; cdr3_nt: TGTGCCAGCAGCCGCGCGACAGGGGTGGCCGGGGAGCTGTTTTTT; cdr3_aa: CASSRATGVAGELFF
v_call: TRBV5-6; clone_size: NA; d_call: NA; j_call: TRBJ2-2; cdr3_nt: TGTGCCAGCAGCTTGGCCACAGGGCCCGGGGAGCTGTTTTTT; cdr3_aa: CASSLATGPGELFF
v_call: TRBV28; clone_size: NA; d_call: NA; j_call: TRBJ2-2; cdr3_nt: TGTGCCAGCAAAGGGGCCAGTTGGGTCGGGGAGCTGTTTTTT; cdr3_aa: CASKGASWVGELFF
v_call: TRBV27; clone_size: NA; d_call: TRBD2; j_call: TRBJ2-1; cdr3_nt: TGTGCCAGCAGTTTAGGGGGGGACAATGAGCAGTTCTTC; cdr3_aa: CASSLGGDNEQFF
v_call: TRBV2; clone_size: NA; d_call: TRBD1; j_call: TRBJ1-6; cdr3_nt: TGTGCCAGTTCCAGACAGGGGGATAATTCACCCCTCCACTTT; cdr3_aa: CASSRQGDNSPLHF
v_call: TRBV15; clone_size: once; d_call: TRBD2; j_call: TRBJ2-5; cdr3_nt: TGTGCCACCAGCAGAGTTACAATCTCCGGGGGGGCCGGAGAGACCCAGTACTTC; cdr3_aa: CATSRVTISGGAGETQYF
v_call: TRBV19; clone_size: NA; d_call: TRBD2; j_call: TRBJ2-1; cdr3_nt: TGTGCCAGTAGTATATCCCCCGTTGGTAGCGGGGGCTACAATGAGCAGTTCTTC; cdr3_aa: CASSISPVGSGGYNEQFF
v_call: TRBV11-2; clone_size: few; d_call: TRBD1; j_call: TRBJ1-6; cdr3_nt: TGTGCCAGCAGCTTAGGCCAGGGGGCGGTCTCCTATAATTCACCCCTCCACTTT; cdr3_aa: CASSLGQGAVSYNSPLHF
v_call: TRBV7-2; clone_size: NA; d_call: NA; j_call: TRBJ1-5; cdr3_nt: TGTGCCAGCAGCTTAGGGGCAGGGGTTTCTCAGCCCCAGCATTTT; cdr3_aa: CASSLGAGVSQPQHF
v_call: TRBV11-3; clone_size: NA; d_call: TRBD1; j_call: TRBJ2-1; cdr3_nt: TGTGCCAGCAGCTCTGGCTGGACAGGATCTAATGAGCAGTTCTTC; cdr3_aa: CASSSGWTGSNEQFF
v_call: TRBV5-6; clone_size: NA; d_call: NA; j_call: TRBJ1-6; cdr3_nt: TGTGCCAGCAGCCCTCAAGCCGGGACACTTCATAATTCACCCCTCCACTTT; cdr3_aa: CASSPQAGTLHNSPLHF
v_call: TRBV19; clone_size: NA; d_call: NA; j_call: TRBJ2-1; cdr3_nt: TGTGCCAGTAGTATCCCACGCCACCCAGGGCTTTCCTACAATGAGCAGTTCTTC; cdr3_aa: CASSIPRHPGLSYNEQFF
v_call: TRBV5-1; clone_size: NA; d_call: TRBD1; j_call: TRBJ2-3; cdr3_nt: TGCGCCAGCAGCTTTTCCGGGACAGGGGCCACAGATACGCAGTATTTT; cdr3_aa: CASSFSGTGATDTQYF
v_call: TRBV10-2; clone_size: few; d_call: TRBD1; j_call: TRBJ1-1; cdr3_nt: TGCGCCAGCATAACGGACAGGGGGCGTCCCCACGCTAACACTGAAGCTTTCTTT; cdr3_aa: CASITDRGRPHANTEAFF